This T cell receptor (beta chain) came from a study of long-term antiretroviral therapy in people with HIV (dated by TCRdb to 2021 to 2024). A note on the overall study: The earliest samples were collected about a decade before the 2015 WHO recommendation for immediate ART, when ART was typically delayed until CD4 counts fell. This retrospective serial study examined whether starting ART and sustained HIV suppression were associated with changes in the composition and diversity of the TRB repertoire in peripheral blood. A total of 150 to 200 cryopreserved PBMC samples were contributed to the cohort by 30 adults with confirmed HIV infection, with samples collected serially over a mean of approximately 6 years (range 1-12). Of the 30 or so participants with HIV, approximately 11 were female. No cross-contamination during QIAcube processing turned up in test extractions that ran a monoclonal T-cell line alongside about 35 polyclonal samples. Results and caveats for the whole study, not just this receptor: No data were available on ART adherence, viral resistance or therapy changes, limiting inferences about post-ART repertoire changes. Expanded TRB clones identified before ART initiation dominated the repertoire at all time points, although this dominance fluctuated and declined in many PLHIV after ART. HIV repertoires had narrower CDR3 length ranges than controls, and the network structure suggested an antigen-experienced repertoire that shifted only slightly toward naive after ART. Because cell numbers in pre-ART samples were limited, unsorted PBMC were profiled instead of sorted CD4+ and CD8+ T cells. ART initiation was associated with a significant increase in TRB diversity, but diversity stayed significantly below transplant donor controls even after long-term ART. The samples span the years 2004 to 2017, and the ART regimens used at that time may not be as effective as current regimens. Limited PBMC availability meant only the TCR beta chain was sequenced, without alpha chain pairing.

Remarks on this clone: Its recognized antigen is unknown. It has no much larger one-base neighbor in the sample; base qualities were not kept.

Inclusion was restricted to participants for whom at least one PBMC sample before ART initiation and at least two post-ART samples were available. All participants with HIV were treated in the United States of America. Before DNA extraction, cryopreserved samples containing roughly 1-11 million PBMC were thawed and washed. At the time of the earliest PBMC sample, participants with HIV were aged between about 20 and 60 years. PBMC samples from each participant spanned 1-4 timepoints before ART initiation and 2-8 timepoints after ART initiation, with a median of 7 samples. Serial HIV viral load, CD4+ T-cell count, ART history and demographic data were obtained for every participant. Genomic DNA was extracted from unsorted PBMC with a Qiagen kit on a QIAcube, processed in batches of 12 samples. CDR1 LGHNA and CDR2 YSLEER are derived from the germline V gene. V is reduced by 0 bases and J by 8 bases, leaving a spacing of 7 bases between them. There are 13 amino acids in the CDR3, from cysteine to phenylalanine inclusive. CDR3 DNA is the only sequence kept; it has 39 bases, read in frame from the first base.

The immunoSEQ hsTCRB v3.0 assay was used at survey level resolution to sequence the TRB variable region. TRB sequencing targeted a depth of roughly 40,000-55,000 T-cell genomes per sample. Pooled TRB libraries were sequenced on an Illumina MiSeq with a v3 150-cycle kit. The authors' analysis ran thus. Repertoire analysis was performed in R inside a reproducible Nextflow workflow that covered QC, data transformation and analysis. Custom analyses were implemented in LymphoSeq2, an R package for AIRR-Seq data exploration. A few samples that yielded fewer than 5000 total TRB sequences were excluded, so that fewer than 200 HIV repertoires were analyzed. Among the approximately 180 HIV repertoires that were kept, approximately 61 were collected before ART initiation and some 130 were collected after ART initiation. Each repertoire was downsampled to 5000 TRB nucleotide sequences, and summary statistics were averaged across 100 downsampling iterations. TRB sequences were retained for analysis only if CDR3 regions of at least seven amino acids were present. Diversity was measured with a Shannon entropy-derived clonality score and the Gini coefficient. In the repertoire networks, any two of the top 5000 CDR3 amino acid sequences were linked whenever the two sequences differed by an edit distance of one. For TRB CDR3 amino acid sequences, GLIPH2 was used to predict antigen specificity groups and MHC restriction. To flag known associations with CMV, EBV, HIV or tissue antigens, CDR3 amino acid sequences were compared against VDJdb and McPAS-TCR. Pre-ART, post-ART and control groups were compared with Wilcoxon signed-rank tests and Holm-Bonferroni correction. In its TCRdb copy, this immuneACCESS table keeps in-frame sequences only and misses some clones. Where compared with another copy, unresolved V genes explain less than half of these, and the others have no known cause. That table gives V, J and clone size, and the DNA gave D and trimming. The sample table holds 20,000 to 30,000 clones, of which around 85% were seen once. The ten most abundant clones make up 8% to 9% of the sample.

The sequence derives from a man aged 35-49 years with HIV. This sample comprised unsorted PBMCs, obtained 4.8 to 5 years after starting antiretroviral therapy. Here the chain combines TRBV4-3 and TRBJ1-4; no D gene can be assigned with confidence. CDR3 sequence: CASSQDLWEKLFF. The base sequence is TGCGCCAGCAGCCAAGATCTGTGGGAAAAACTGTTTTTT.